This is a list of T cell receptor beta chains from one sample in a study of blood T cell repertoires in COVID-19. Sequenced by immunoSEQ multiplex PCR; TCRdb stores in-frame clones only, minus some. The table shows under 95,000 clones, with approximately 86% occurring only once. What was sequenced was peripheral blood. These TCRs come from a man between 35 and 55 years old with acute or convalescent COVID-19. The CDR3 runs from the conserved cysteine through the conserved F or W. D genes are given only for firm matches. Only part of the rows carry a size: once, few, many, or a class if the clone is expanded.

CASSLFVTGNTEAFF TGTGCCAGCAGCTTATTTGTGACAGGGAACACTGAAGCTTTCTTT TRBV7-2 once - TRBJ1-1
CSVAGTSLPDTQYF TGCAGCGTAGCCGGGACTAGCTTACCAGATACGCAGTATTTT TRBV29-1 - TRBD2 TRBJ2-3
CASSLEGVNSPLHF TGTGCCAGCAGCTTGGAGGGGGTCAATTCACCCCTCCACTTT TRBV5-4 - - TRBJ1-6
CASSSPFSPSYNEQFF TGTGCCAGCTCAAGTCCGTTTAGCCCATCCTACAATGAGCAGTTCTTC TRBV3-1/TRBV3-2 - - TRBJ2-1
CASSLDSSSYNEQFF TGTGCCAGCAGCCTCGACTCTAGCTCCTACAATGAGCAGTTCTTC TRBV3-1/TRBV3-2 - - TRBJ2-1
CASTGQETQYF TGTGCCAGCACCGGGCAAGAGACCCAGTACTTC TRBV6-5 - - TRBJ2-5
CASTGGPGEKLFF TGCGCCAGCACCGGGGGGCCGGGTGAAAAACTGTTTTTT TRBV10-2 once - TRBJ1-4
CASSYAREDYGYTF TGTGCCAGCAGTTACGCCAGGGAGGACTATGGCTACACCTTC TRBV6-2/TRBV6-3 few - TRBJ1-2
CASSEDRAKDGYTF TGTGCCAGCAGTGAGGACAGGGCGAAGGATGGCTACACCTTC TRBV6-1 - TRBD1 TRBJ1-2
CASNGTGNDFQEKLFF TGTGCCAGCAACGGGACAGGGAATGACTTTCAGGAAAAACTGTTTTTT TRBV21-1 - - TRBJ1-4
CASSLALGRVATEAFF TGTGCCAGCAGCTTAGCGCTGGGCAGGGTGGCCACTGAAGCTTTCTTT TRBV7-2 - - TRBJ1-1